The 6 T cell receptor beta chains in this list originate from one sample, sequenced in a study of OX40 agonist ivuxolimab in advanced cancers. The method was immunoSEQ multiplex PCR; TCRdb's version includes in-frame clones alone and lacks a portion of them. The sample lists around 100,000 clones, 80% to 90% occurring once. The source was CD4+ or CD8+ T cells sorted from blood, collected in a trial of the OX40 agonist ivuxolimab. Receptors were obtained from an adult with an advanced solid tumor such as melanoma, head and neck, liver or kidney cancer.

V usage is TRBV5-6 and J usage is TRBJ1-2, with unresolved D. This CDR3 has 15 residues. Trimming left V 1 base short and J 0 bases short, with 10 bases between. Germline V CDR1 and CDR2: SGHDT, YYEEEE. The CDR3 spells CASSLLQPANYGYTF. The DNA for the CDR3 is TGTGCCAGCAGCTTGCTACAGCCAGCTAACTATGGCTACACCTTC.

The rearrangement joins TRBV13 to TRBJ1-1; TRBD1 matches 10 bases. Germline CDR1 is PRHDT and CDR2 is FYEKMQ (reference sequence). CDR3 length equals 17 residues. The ends lost 7 bases at V and 10 bases at J; junction bases unmatched: 21. The CDR3 DNA reads TGTGCCAGCACCCCTCCCCTGCCGGGACAGGGGAGGCGAATAGCTTTCTTT. Protein sequence: CASTPPLPGQGRRIAFF.

The chain recombines TRBV7-2 with TRBJ2-1; the match to TRBD2 covers 9 bases. Unmatched junction bases numbered 6, after V lost 6 bases and J lost 0 bases. Germline V gene lookup returns CDR1 SGHTA and CDR2 FQGNSA. CDR3 length: 16 residues. The CDR3 region has the DNA TGTGCCAGCAGGGTTAGCGGGAGTGGCTCCTACAATGAGCAGTTCTTC. Protein: CASRVSGSGSYNEQFF.

The chain links TRBV5-4 to TRBJ2-5; possible D gene TRBD2, 5 bases. Germline loops: CDR1 SGHNT, CDR2 YYREEE (reference sequence). Between the trimmed V and J ends, which lost 0 bases and 1 base, there was a span of 7 bases. CDR3 length: 14 amino acids. The CDR3 coding sequence is TGTGCCAGCAGCTTGGGGCTAGCCCAAGAGACCCAGTACTTC. Translation: CASSLGLAQETQYF. The complete variable domain, with remaining parts taken from reference TRBV5-4 and TRBJ2-5, reads ETGVTQSPTHLIKTRGQQVTLRCSSQSGHNTVSWYQQALGQGPQFIFQYYREEENGRGNFPPRFSGLQFPNYSSELNVNALELDDSALYLCASSLGLAQETQYFGPGTRLLVL.

This clone has just a few counts. V gene TRBV5-4 combines with J gene TRBJ2-2; the D gene is possibly TRBD2 (5 bases). From germline, CDR1 is SGHNT and CDR2 YYREEE (reference sequence). The CDR3 length is 15 residues. V gave up 4 bases and J gave up 7 bases, with 17 bases separating them. The CDR3 sequence: CASSLGDRRGGELFF. The DNA of the CDR3 is TGTGCCAGCAGCCTCGGGGATCGACGTGGCGGGGAGCTGTTTTTT.

The chain links TRBV7-9 to TRBJ2-5; the D is unclear. Per germline, CDR1 SEHNR and CDR2 FQNEAQ (reference sequence). The CDR3 contains 13 residues. The V gene lost 3 bases and the J gene lost 5 bases, with 10 bases spanning the gap. CDR3 sequence (DNA): TGTGCCAGCAGCTTCGGCAGCCTGGAGACCCAGTACTTC. As protein: CASSFGSLETQYF.